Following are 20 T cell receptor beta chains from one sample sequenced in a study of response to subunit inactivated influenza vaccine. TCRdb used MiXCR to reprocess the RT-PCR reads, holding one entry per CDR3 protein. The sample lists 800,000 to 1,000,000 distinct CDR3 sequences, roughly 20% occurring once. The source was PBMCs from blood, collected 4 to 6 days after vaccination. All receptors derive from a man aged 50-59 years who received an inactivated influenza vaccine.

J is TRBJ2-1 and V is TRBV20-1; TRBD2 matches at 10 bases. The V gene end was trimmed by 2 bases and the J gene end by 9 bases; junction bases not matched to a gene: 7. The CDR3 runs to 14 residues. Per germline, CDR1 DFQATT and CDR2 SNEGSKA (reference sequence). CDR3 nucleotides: TGCAGTGCTAGACGAGCGGGAGGGCCAAGTGAGCAGTTCTTC. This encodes CSARRAGGPSEQFF.

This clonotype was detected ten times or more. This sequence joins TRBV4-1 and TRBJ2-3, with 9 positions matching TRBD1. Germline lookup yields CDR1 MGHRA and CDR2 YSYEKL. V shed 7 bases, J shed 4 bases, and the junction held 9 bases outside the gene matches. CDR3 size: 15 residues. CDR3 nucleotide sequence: TGCGCCAGCAAGATCGGGACAGGGATGCCAGATACGCAGTATTTT. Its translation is CASKIGTGMPDTQYF.

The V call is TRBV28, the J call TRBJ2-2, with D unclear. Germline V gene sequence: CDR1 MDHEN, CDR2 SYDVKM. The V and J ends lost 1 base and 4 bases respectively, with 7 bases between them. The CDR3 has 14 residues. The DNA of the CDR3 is TGTGCCAGCAGTTTATCCTCAATCACCGGGGAGCTGTTTTTT. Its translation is CASSLSSITGELFF.

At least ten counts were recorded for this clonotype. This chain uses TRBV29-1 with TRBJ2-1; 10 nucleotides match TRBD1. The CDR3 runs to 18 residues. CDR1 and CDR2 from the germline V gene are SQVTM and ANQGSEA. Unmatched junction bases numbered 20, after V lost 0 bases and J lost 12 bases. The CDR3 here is CSVEDRGDRGRRDLVQFF. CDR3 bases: TGCAGCGTTGAAGATCGGGGAGACAGGGGGCGCCGGGATCTGGTGCAGTTCTTC.

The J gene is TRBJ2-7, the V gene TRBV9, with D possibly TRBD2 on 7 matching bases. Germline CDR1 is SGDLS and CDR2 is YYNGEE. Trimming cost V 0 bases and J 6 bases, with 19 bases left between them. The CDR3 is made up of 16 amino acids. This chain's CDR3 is CASSVAPTGRGVEQYF. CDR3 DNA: TGTGCCAGCAGCGTAGCTCCCACTGGGAGGGGGGTCGAGCAGTACTTC.

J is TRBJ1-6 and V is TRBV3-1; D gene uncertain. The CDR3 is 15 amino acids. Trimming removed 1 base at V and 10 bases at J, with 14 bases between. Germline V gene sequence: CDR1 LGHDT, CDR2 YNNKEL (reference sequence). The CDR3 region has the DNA TGTGCCAGCAGCCAAGCTGGATCGGTGGGGTCACCCCTCCACTTT. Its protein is CASSQAGSVGSPLHF.

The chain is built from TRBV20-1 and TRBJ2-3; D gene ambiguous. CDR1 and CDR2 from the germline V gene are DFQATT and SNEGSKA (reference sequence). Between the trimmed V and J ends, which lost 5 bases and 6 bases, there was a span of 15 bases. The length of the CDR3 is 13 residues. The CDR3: CSASPLVGDTQYF. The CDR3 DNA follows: TGCAGTGCTTCACCTTTAGTAGGCGATACGCAGTATTTT.

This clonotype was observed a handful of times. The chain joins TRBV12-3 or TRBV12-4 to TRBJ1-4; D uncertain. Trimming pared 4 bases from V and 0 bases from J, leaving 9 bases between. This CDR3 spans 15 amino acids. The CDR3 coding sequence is TGTGCCAGCAGTTCCAAGGGAGCAACTAATGAAAAACTGTTTTTT. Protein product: CASSSKGATNEKLFF.

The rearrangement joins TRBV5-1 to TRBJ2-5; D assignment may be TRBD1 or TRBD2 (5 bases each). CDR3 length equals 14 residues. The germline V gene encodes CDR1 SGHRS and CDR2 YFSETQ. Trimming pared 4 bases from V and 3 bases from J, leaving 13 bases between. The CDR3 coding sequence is TGCGCCAGCAGCCTGGGACCATCAAAAGAGACCCAGTACTTC. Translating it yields CASSLGPSKETQYF. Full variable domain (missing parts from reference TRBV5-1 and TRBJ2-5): KAGVTQTPRYLIKTRGQQVTLSCSPISGHRSVSWYQQTPGQGLQFLFEYFSETQRNKGNFPGRFSGRQFSNSRSEMNVSTLELGDSALYLCASSLGPSKETQYFGPGTRLLVL.

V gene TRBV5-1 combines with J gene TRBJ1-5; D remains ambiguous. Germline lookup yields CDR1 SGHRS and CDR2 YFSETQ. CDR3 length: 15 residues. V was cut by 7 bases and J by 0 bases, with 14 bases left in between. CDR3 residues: CASLKEGYSNQPQHF. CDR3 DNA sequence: TGCGCCAGCCTCAAGGAGGGATATAGCAATCAGCCCCAGCATTTT.

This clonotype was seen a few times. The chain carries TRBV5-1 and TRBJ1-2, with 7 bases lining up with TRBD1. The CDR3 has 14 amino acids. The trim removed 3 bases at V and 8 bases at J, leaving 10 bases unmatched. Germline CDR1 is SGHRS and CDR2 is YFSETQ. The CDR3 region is CASSSTGTVKGYTF. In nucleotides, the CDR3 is TGCGCCAGCAGCTCAACCGGGACAGTAAAAGGCTACACCTTC.

The CDR3 sequence: CASSFTGGGTEAFF. The DNA of the CDR3 is TGTGCCAGCAGTTTTACAGGGGGAGGGACTGAAGCTTTCTTT. V usage is TRBV27 and J usage is TRBJ1-1, with 8 positions matching TRBD1. CDR1 and CDR2 (germline): MNHEY, SMNVEV (reference sequence). Trimming took 3 bases from V and 5 from J; bases not matched to a gene: 5. The CDR3 spans 14 residues.

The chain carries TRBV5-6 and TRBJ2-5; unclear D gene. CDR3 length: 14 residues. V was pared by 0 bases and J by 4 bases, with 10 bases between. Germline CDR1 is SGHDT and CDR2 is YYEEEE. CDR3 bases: TGTGCCAGCAGCTTGGGAGTGGACGGAGAGACCCAGTACTTC. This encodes CASSLGVDGETQYF.

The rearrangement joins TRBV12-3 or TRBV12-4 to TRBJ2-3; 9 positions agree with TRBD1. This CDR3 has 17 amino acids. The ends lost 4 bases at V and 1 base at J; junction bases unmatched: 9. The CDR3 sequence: CASSSSGDRARTDTQYF. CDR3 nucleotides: TGTGCCAGCAGTTCTTCCGGGGACAGGGCCCGCACAGATACGCAGTATTTT.

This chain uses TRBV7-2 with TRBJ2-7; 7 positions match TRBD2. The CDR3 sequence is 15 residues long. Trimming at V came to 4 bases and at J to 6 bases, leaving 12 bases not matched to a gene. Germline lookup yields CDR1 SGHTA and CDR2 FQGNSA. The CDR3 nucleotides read TGTGCCAGCAGCTACGAGCGGGGTTTGGCAGCCGAGCAGTACTTC. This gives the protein CASSYERGLAAEQYF.

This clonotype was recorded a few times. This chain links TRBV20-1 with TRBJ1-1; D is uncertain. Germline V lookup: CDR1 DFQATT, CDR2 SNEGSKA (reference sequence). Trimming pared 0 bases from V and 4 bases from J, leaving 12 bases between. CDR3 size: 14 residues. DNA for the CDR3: TGCAGTGCTAGAGATATTGCTATCTTCACTGAAGCTTTCTTT. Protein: CSARDIAIFTEAFF.

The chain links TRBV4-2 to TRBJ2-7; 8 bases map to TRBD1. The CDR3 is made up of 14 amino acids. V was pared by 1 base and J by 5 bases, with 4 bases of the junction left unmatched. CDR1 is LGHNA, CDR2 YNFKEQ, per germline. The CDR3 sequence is CASSQVDRAHEQYF. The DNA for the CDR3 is TGTGCCAGCAGCCAAGTGGACAGGGCCCACGAGCAGTACTTC.

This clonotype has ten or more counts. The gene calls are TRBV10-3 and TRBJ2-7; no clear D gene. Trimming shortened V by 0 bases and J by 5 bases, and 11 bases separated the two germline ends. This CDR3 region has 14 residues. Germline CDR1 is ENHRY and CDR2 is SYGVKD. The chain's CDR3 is CAISESGGSNEQYF. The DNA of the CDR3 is TGTGCCATCAGTGAGTCCGGTGGTAGCAACGAGCAGTACTTC.

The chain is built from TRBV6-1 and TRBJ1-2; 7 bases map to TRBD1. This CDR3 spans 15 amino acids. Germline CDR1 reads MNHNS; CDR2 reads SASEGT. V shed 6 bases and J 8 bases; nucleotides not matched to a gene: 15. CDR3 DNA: TGTGCCAGCAGAAACGAACACCGAAGGACAGGCGGCTACACCTTC. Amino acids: CASRNEHRRTGGYTF.

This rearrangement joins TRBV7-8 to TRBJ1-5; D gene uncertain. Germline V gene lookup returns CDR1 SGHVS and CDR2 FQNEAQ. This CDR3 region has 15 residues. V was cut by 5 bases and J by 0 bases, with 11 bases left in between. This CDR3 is CASSPRAYSNQPQHF. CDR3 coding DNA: TGTGCCAGCAGCCCCCGGGCCTATAGCAATCAGCCCCAGCATTTT.